What follows describes a single T cell receptor beta chain. Its antigen is as yet unknown. Noted time point: patch test 2, 6 weeks after DPC sensitization. Treatment indicated: therapeutic diphenylcyclopropenone sensitization with weekly scalp DPC. This CDR3 has 16 amino acids. Germline V gene lookup returns CDR1 LNHDA and CDR2 SQIVND (reference sequence). V shed 4 bases and J shed 5 bases, with 15 bases lying between them. This specimen belongs to a study of human T cells and chemical hapten exposure. The overall study: Upper inner arm skin measuring around 2 cm by around 2 cm received 2% DPC for sensitization. Enrolled patients were predominantly female and had alopecia areata, totalis or universalis. Findings and limits, study-wide: Unchanged with DPC sensitization were TCRs above 1 in 1000 frequency.

Individual cDNA molecules (in the library) carried attached unique molecular identifiers. One entry per CDR3 protein results from TCRdb running MiXCR on the RACE reads. Of about 110,000 distinct CDR3 sequences listed, about a tenth are singletons. The origin of this receptor is a middle-aged woman with alopecia areata. Some clones in this sample may be carry-over from other donors' samples. Sequencing used whole blood, obtained in connection with sensitization to the hapten diphenylcyclopropenone (DPC). The chain employs TRBV19 and TRBJ1-6, with a tentative D call TRBD1 (5 bases). CDR3 nucleotides: TGTGCCAGTAGTACGACTAGGGGTTTGGATAATTCACCCCTCCACTTT. It translates to CASSTTRGLDNSPLHF.